This is a list of T cell receptor beta chains from one sample in a study of blood T cells in healthy people across ages. A single record per CDR3 protein comes from TCRdb applying MiXCR to the 5' RACE reads. This table has approximately 1.5 million distinct CDR3 sequences, less than 45% appearing once. The sequencing sample was made of blood. All receptors derive from a woman younger than 30 in good health. The CDR3 runs from the conserved cysteine through the conserved F or W. The D gene is left open where the match is weak. The size field is filled for only some rows; it gives once, few, many or a size class.

TRBV11-1	NA	once	TRBJ2-5	CASSALGSETQYF	TGTGCCAGCAGCGCTCTGGGGTCAGAGACCCAGTACTTC
TRBV20-1	NA	few	TRBJ1-6	CSARDPGAVYNSPLHF	TGCAGTGCTAGAGATCCAGGGGCGGTCTATAATTCACCCCTCCACTTT
TRBV3-1	NA	NA	TRBJ2-2	CASSHVPGSEITGELFF	TGTGCCAGCAGCCATGTTCCAGGTTCAGAAATAACCGGGGAGCTGTTTTTT
TRBV18	NA	NA	TRBJ1-2	CASLRENYGYTF	TGTGCCAGCTTAAGGGAAAACTATGGCTACACCTTC
TRBV6-6	NA	NA	TRBJ1-4	CASSYTGTTNEKLFF	TGTGCCAGCAGTTACACGGGAACCACTAATGAAAAACTGTTTTTT
TRBV7-9	TRBD1	NA	TRBJ2-3	CASSSGQGPSTQYF	TGTGCCAGCAGCTCAGGACAGGGGCCTTCTACGCAGTATTTT
TRBV14	TRBD1	NA	TRBJ1-4	CASSQGDRAYEKLFF	TGTGCCAGCAGCCAAGGGGACAGGGCTTACGAAAAACTGTTTTTT
TRBV6-6	NA	NA	TRBJ2-3	CASSSGGAEDTQYF	TGTGCCAGCAGTAGTGGGGGCGCAGAGGATACGCAGTATTTT
TRBV29-1	TRBD2	few	TRBJ2-7	CSVKTGTSGSVFYEQYF	TGCAGCGTTAAGACCGGGACTAGCGGGAGTGTTTTCTACGAGCAGTACTTC
TRBV30	TRBD1	NA	TRBJ2-2	CACPGQGRTGELFF	TGTGCCTGTCCCGGACAGGGACGGACCGGGGAGCTGTTTTTT
TRBV25-1	NA	once	TRBJ1-3	CASSDLAAGNTIYF	TGTGCCAGCAGTGACTTGGCCGCTGGAAACACCATATATTTT
TRBV29-1	TRBD2	NA	TRBJ2-5	CSVDFRSSGEETQYF	TGCAGCGTTGACTTTCGTTCTAGCGGGGAAGAGACCCAGTACTTC
TRBV29-1	TRBD1	few	TRBJ1-2	CSALGQGAYGYTF	TGCAGCGCCCTAGGGCAGGGGGCGTATGGCTACACCTTC
TRBV7-2	TRBD1	NA	TRBJ1-1	CASSLERGLNTEAFF	TGTGCCAGCAGCTTAGAAAGGGGGCTGAACACTGAAGCTTTCTTT
TRBV9	NA	NA	TRBJ2-2	CASSVLASGELFF	TGTGCCAGCAGCGTACTAGCTTCCGGGGAGCTGTTTTTT
TRBV4-2	TRBD2	NA	TRBJ2-2	CASSQAGLAGATGELFF	TGTGCCAGCAGCCAAGCCGGACTAGCGGGAGCCACCGGGGAGCTGTTTTTT
TRBV5-1	NA	NA	TRBJ1-4	CASSVPGEKLFF	TGCGCCAGCAGCGTGCCAGGTGAAAAACTGTTTTTT
TRBV6-2/TRBV6-3	NA	few	TRBJ1-2	CASSSQENYGYTF	TGTGCCAGCAGTTCCCAGGAAAACTATGGCTACACCTTC
TRBV12-3/TRBV12-4	NA	many	TRBJ1-6	CASSFGSYNSPLHF	TGTGCCAGCAGTTTCGGGTCCTATAATTCACCCCTCCACTTT
TRBV28	TRBD2	NA	TRBJ2-2	CASSPAGDPTGELFF	TGTGCCAGCAGCCCTGCGGGGGACCCCACCGGGGAGCTGTTTTTT